This T cell receptor (beta chain) comes out of a study of blood T cell repertoires in COVID-19. TCRdb keeps only in-frame clones here, not all; method: immunoSEQ multiplex PCR. The data contain about 160,000 clones, approximately 86% of them singletons. Germline CDR1 is SGHTA and CDR2 is FQGNSA. The CDR3 has 13 amino acids. Trimming removed 5 bases from V and 8 bases from J; junction bases left unmatched: 3. The V and J genes are TRBV7-2 and TRBJ2-4, with 10 bases that match TRBD1. This TCR came from a man aged 70-80 years with acute or convalescent COVID-19. Source material: peripheral blood. CDR3 sequence: CASSRDRGHIQYF. The CDR3 DNA is TGTGCCAGCAGCAGGGACAGGGGACACATTCAGTACTTC.